A single T cell receptor (beta chain) is shown here with its context. Its antigen is not known. Selected positively for CCR7 and CD45RO-negative, naive CD8 cells excluded terminally differentiated effector memory CD45RA+ cells. Generated by immunoSEQ multiplex PCR, the TCRdb table keeps only in-frame clones and is missing some. The sample lists approximately 720,000 clones; about 92% were seen once. These data belong to a study of shared clonotypes between healthy human individuals. Study-wide context: Three CD4 naive, three CD4 memory, two CD8 naive and one CD8 memory plate were used per donor.

General observations from the study: Only blood was sampled; tissue repertoires likely differ.

Germline V gives CDR1 MGHRA, CDR2 YSYEKL. This CDR3 contains 17 residues. The V and J ends lost 1 base and 0 bases respectively, with 12 bases between them. V usage is TRBV4-1 and J usage is TRBJ1-4; D remains unclear. The source is a man younger than 45 in good health. The sample comprised naive CD8+ T cells sorted from blood. This chain's CDR3 is CASSQGGSSTTNEKLFF. The CDR3 DNA is TGCGCCAGCAGCCAAGGAGGAAGCTCAACAACTAATGAAAAACTGTTTTTT.